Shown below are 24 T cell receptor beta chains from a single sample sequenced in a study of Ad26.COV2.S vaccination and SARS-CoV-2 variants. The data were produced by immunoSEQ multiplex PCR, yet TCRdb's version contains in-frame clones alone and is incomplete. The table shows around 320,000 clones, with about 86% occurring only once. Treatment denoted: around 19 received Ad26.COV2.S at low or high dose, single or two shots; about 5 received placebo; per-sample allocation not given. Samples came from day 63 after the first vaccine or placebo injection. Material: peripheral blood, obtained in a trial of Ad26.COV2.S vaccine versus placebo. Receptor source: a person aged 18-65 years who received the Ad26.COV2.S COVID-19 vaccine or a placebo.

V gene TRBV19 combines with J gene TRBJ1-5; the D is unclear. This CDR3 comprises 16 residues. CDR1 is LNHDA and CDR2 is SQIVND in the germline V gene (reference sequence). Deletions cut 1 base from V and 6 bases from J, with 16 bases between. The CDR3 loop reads CASSIGRQMSGQPQHF. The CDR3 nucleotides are TGTGCCAGTAGTATAGGGCGGCAGATGTCCGGTCAGCCCCAGCATTTT. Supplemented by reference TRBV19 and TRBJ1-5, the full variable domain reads DGGITQSPKYLFRKEGQNVTLSCEQNLNHDAMYWYRQDPGQGLRLIYYSQIVNDFQKGDIAEGYSVSREKKESFPLTVTSAQKNPTAFYLCASSIGRQMSGQPQHFGDGTRLSIL.

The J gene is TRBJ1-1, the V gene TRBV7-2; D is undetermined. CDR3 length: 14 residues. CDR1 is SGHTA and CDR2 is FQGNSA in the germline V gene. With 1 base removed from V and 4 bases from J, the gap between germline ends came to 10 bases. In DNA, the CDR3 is TGTGCCAGCAGCTTAGGCTTCAGTTCCACTGAAGCTTTCTTT. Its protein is CASSLGFSSTEAFF. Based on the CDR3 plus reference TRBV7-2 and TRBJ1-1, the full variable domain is GAGVSQSPSNKVTEKGKDVELRCDPISGHTALYWYRQSLGQGLEFLIYFQGNSAPDKSGLPSDRFSAERTGGSVSTLTIQRTQQEDSAVYLCASSLGFSSTEAFFGQGTRLTVV.

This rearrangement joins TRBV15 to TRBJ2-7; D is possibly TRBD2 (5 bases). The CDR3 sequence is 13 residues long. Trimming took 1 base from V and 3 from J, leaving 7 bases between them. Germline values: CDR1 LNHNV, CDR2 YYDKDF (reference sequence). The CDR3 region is CATSRVRGYEQYF. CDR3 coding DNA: TGTGCCACCAGCAGAGTACGGGGCTACGAGCAGTACTTC.

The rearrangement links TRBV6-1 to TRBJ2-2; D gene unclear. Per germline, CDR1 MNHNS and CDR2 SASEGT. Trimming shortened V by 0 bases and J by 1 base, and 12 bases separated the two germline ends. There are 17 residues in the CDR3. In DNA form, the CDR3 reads TGTGCCAGCAGTGAAGCGCAAAGAAGCAAGAACACCGGGGAGCTGTTTTTT. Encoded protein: CASSEAQRSKNTGELFF.

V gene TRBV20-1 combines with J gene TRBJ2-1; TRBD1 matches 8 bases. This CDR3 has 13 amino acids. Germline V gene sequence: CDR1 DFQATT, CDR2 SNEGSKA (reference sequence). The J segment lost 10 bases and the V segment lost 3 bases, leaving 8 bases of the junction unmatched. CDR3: CSASFSGGHEQFF. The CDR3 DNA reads TGCAGTGCTAGTTTCTCAGGGGGCCACGAGCAGTTCTTC.

The CDR3 DNA reads as TGTGCCTGGAGTGTAAGCAAGCGGGGGGCCTACAATGAGCAGTTCTTC. Amino acid sequence: CAWSVSKRGAYNEQFF. The V call is TRBV30, the J call TRBJ2-1; 9 bases line up with TRBD2. With 0 bases clipped from V and 2 bases from J, the junction kept 5 bases outside the gene matches. The CDR3 length is 16 residues. From germline, CDR1 is GTSNPN and CDR2 SVGIG (reference sequence).

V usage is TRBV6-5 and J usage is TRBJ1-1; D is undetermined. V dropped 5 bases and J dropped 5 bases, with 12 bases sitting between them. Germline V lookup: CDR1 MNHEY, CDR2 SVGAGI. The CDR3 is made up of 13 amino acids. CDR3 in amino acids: CASSPLVRTEAFF. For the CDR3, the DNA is TGTGCCAGCAGTCCCCTCGTCCGGACTGAAGCTTTCTTT.

CDR3 in DNA: TGTGCCAGCAGCCCTGGACTAGCGGGGGCCACGATTCAAGAGACCCAGTACTTC. This gives the protein CASSPGLAGATIQETQYF. The gene calls are TRBV7-9 and TRBJ2-5, with 13 bases lining up with TRBD2. Trimming removed 5 bases from V and 2 bases from J; junction bases left unmatched: 11. The CDR3 spans 18 residues. Germline V gives CDR1 SEHNR, CDR2 FQNEAQ (reference sequence).

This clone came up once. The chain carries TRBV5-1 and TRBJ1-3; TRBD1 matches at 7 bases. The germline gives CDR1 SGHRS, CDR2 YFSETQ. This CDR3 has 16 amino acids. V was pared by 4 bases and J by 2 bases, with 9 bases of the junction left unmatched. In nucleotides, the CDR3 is TGCGCCAGCAGCCTGTATCAGGGGGGGCCTGGAAACACCATATATTTT. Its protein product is CASSLYQGGPGNTIYF.

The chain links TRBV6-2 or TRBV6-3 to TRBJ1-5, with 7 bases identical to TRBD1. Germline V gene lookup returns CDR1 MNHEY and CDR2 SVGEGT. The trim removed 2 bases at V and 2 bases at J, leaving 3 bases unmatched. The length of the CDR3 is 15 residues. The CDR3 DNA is TGTGCCAGCAGTTACGGGACAGTCGGCAATCAGCCCCAGCATTTT. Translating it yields CASSYGTVGNQPQHF.

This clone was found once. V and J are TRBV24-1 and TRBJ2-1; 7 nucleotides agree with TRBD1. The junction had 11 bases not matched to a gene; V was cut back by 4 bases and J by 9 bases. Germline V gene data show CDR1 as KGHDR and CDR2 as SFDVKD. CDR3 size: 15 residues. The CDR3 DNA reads TGTGCCACCAGTGACTCTGGACAGGTCTGGGGTGAGCAGTTCTTC. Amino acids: CATSDSGQVWGEQFF.

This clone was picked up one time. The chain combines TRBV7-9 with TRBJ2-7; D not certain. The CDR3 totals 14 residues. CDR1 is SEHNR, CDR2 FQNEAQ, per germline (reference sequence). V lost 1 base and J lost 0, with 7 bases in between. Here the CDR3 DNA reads TGTGCCAGCAGCTTAGATGTCGGCTCCTACGAGCAGTACTTC. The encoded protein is CASSLDVGSYEQYF.

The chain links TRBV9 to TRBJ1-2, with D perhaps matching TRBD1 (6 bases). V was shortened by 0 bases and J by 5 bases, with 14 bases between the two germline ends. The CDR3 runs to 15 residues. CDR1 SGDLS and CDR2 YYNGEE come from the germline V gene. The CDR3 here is CASSVEVGAGYGYTF. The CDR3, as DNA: TGTGCCAGCAGCGTAGAAGTGGGGGCTGGATATGGCTACACCTTC.

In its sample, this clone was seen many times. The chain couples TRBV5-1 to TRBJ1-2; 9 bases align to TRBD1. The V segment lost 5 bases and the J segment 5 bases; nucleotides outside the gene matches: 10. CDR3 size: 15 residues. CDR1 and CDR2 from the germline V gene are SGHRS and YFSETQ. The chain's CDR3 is CASRDTGGEVYGYTF. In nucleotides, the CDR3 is TGCGCCAGCAGAGACACAGGGGGCGAGGTGTATGGCTACACCTTC.

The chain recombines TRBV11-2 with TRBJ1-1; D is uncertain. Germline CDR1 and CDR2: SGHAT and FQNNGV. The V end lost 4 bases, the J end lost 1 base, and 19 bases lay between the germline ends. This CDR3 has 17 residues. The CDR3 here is CASSSQNRATGNTEAFF. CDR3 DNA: TGTGCCAGCAGCTCCCAGAACAGAGCAACGGGGAACACTGAAGCTTTCTTT.

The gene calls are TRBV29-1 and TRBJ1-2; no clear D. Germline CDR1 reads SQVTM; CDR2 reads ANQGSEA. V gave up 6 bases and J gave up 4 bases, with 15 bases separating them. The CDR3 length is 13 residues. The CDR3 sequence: CSVTPASRYGYTF. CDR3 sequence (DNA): TGCAGCGTGACCCCCGCCAGTCGCTATGGCTACACCTTC.

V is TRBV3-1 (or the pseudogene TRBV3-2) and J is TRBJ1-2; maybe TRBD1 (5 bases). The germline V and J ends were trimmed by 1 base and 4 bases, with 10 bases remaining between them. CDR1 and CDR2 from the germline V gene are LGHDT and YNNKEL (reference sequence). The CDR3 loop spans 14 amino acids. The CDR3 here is CASSQARVGYGYTF. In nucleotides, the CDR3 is TGTGCCAGCAGCCAAGCCAGGGTAGGCTATGGCTACACCTTC.

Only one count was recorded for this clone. The DNA of the CDR3 is TGCAGTGCTAAACAGGAGACTGAAGCTTTCTTT. Translation: CSAKQETEAFF. The V gene is TRBV20-1, the J gene TRBJ1-1; the D gene is possibly TRBD1 (5 bases). Trimming left V 4 bases short and J 5 bases short, with 8 bases between. Germline-derived CDR1 and CDR2 are DFQATT and SNEGSKA (reference sequence). The CDR3 has 11 residues.

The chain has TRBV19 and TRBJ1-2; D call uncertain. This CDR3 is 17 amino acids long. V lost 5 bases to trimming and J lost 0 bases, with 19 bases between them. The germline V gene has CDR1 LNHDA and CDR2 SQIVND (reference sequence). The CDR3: CASSPATRGNTNYGYTF. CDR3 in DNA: TGTGCCAGTAGTCCCGCAACCCGGGGAAATACTAACTATGGCTACACCTTC.

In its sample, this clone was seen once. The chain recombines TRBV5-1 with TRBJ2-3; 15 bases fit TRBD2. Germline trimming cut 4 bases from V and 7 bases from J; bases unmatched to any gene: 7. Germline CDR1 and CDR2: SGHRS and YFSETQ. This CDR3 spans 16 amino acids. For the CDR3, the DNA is TGCGCCAGCAGCCAAGGACTAGCGGGGGGGCAAAATACGCAGTATTTT. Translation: CASSQGLAGGQNTQYF.

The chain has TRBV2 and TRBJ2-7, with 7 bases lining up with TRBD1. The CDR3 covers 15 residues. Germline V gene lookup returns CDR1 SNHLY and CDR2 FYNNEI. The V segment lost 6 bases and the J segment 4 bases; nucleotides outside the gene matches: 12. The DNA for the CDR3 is TGTGCCAGCAGGGCCCCGACAGGGTGGTCTTACGAGCAGTACTTC. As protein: CASRAPTGWSYEQYF.

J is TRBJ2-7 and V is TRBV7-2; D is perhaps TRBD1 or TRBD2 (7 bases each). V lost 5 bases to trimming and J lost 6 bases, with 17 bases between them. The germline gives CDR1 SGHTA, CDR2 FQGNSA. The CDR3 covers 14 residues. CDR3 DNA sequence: TGTGCCAGCAGCGTGCGAACAGGGGAGGGCGAGCAGTACTTC. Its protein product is CASSVRTGEGEQYF.

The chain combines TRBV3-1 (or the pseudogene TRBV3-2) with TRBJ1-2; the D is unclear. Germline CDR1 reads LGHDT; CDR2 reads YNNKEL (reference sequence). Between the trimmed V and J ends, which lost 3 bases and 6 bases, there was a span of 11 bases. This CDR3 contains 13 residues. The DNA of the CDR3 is TGTGCCAGCAGCCAGGGAAAAGGTAATGGCTACACCTTC. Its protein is CASSQGKGNGYTF.

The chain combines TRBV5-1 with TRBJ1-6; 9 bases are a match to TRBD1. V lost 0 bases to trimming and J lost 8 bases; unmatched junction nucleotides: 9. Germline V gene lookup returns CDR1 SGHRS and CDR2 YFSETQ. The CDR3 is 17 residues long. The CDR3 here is CASSLGGTGSLDSPLHF. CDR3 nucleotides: TGCGCCAGCAGCTTGGGTGGGACAGGGAGCTTGGATTCACCCCTCCACTTT.